Each of the 23 T cell receptor beta chains below was sequenced from the same sample in a study of T cell responses to AZD1222 COVID-19 vaccine (dated by TCRdb to the early 2020s). Preparation of the library involved the immunoSEQ multiplex PCR assay. This immuneACCESS table, as held by TCRdb, lists in-frame sequences with V and J called but not all clones. Of the missing ones, under half trace to an unresolved V gene in checked studies; the others have no known cause. Within this sample are about 100,000 clones, with around nine tenths of them counted one time only. The ten biggest clones cover under 4% of the sample. The time point label, as the study defines it: baseline before first vaccination. The sequences come from peripheral blood, collected on day 0 of AZD1222 vaccination. These receptors came from an adult in good health.

The rearrangement joins TRBV5-6 to TRBJ2-4; maybe TRBD1 (5 bases). The CDR3 spans 14 residues. V dropped 2 bases and J dropped 0 bases, with 6 bases sitting between them. Germline CDR1 and CDR2: SGHDT and YYEEEE. CDR3 in amino acids: CASSFQGAKNIQYF. For the CDR3, the DNA is TGTGCCAGCAGCTTTCAGGGAGCCAAAAACATTCAGTACTTC.

The CDR3 region is CASSFGGRSDGTGELFF. CDR3 nucleotide sequence: TGTGCCAGCAGTTTTGGGGGGCGTAGCGACGGCACCGGGGAGCTGTTTTTT. The chain links TRBV27 to TRBJ2-2, with D possibly called TRBD1 or TRBD2 (6 bases each). The CDR3 extends over 17 amino acids. Trimming removed 3 bases from V and 4 bases from J, with 18 bases in between. The germline V gene has CDR1 MNHEY and CDR2 SMNVEV (reference sequence).

The V gene is TRBV10-3, the J gene TRBJ1-4; a weak D match, TRBD1 (5 bases). The ends were cut back, 6 bases at V and 7 bases at J, with 21 bases in the middle. The CDR3 extends over 16 amino acids. Germline V gene lookup returns CDR1 ENHRY and CDR2 SYGVKD. The CDR3 protein is CAISERGNRLGEKLFF. Here the CDR3 DNA reads TGTGCCATCAGCGAAAGGGGTAATCGACTCGGTGAAAAACTGTTTTTT.

This chain links TRBV12-3 or TRBV12-4 with TRBJ1-5; no definite D call. Trimming shortened V by 2 bases and J by 6 bases, and 5 bases separated the two germline ends. This CDR3 is built from 12 residues. The CDR3 loop reads CASSLRGQPQHF. CDR3 sequence (DNA): TGTGCCAGCAGTTTACGGGGTCAGCCCCAGCATTTT.

This clone has more than one count but fewer than ten. J is TRBJ2-7 and V is TRBV5-6; TRBD1 agrees at 9 bases. This CDR3 comprises 15 residues. The V and J ends lost 4 bases and 7 bases, in that order; junction bases with no gene match: 12. CDR1 is SGHDT, CDR2 YYEEEE, per germline. CDR3 in amino acids: CASSTGPQGAGEQYF. CDR3 nucleotides: TGTGCCAGCAGCACCGGCCCACAGGGGGCTGGAGAGCAGTACTTC. The full variable domain, completed using reference TRBV5-6 and TRBJ2-7, is DAGVTQSPTHLIKTRGQQVTLRCSPKSGHDTVSWYQQALGQGPQFIFQYYEEEERQRGNFPDRFSGHQFPNYSSELNVNALLLGDSALYLCASSTGPQGAGEQYFGPGTRLTVT.

The V call is TRBV24-1, the J call TRBJ2-7; D gene uncertain. Trimming pared 1 base from V and 3 bases from J, leaving 3 bases between. CDR3 length equals 12 residues. CDR1 is KGHDR and CDR2 is SFDVKD in the germline V gene. The CDR3 spells CATSDFGYEQYF. CDR3 in DNA: TGTGCCACCAGTGATTTCGGCTACGAGCAGTACTTC.

The chain uses TRBV15 and TRBJ2-7; D tentatively reads TRBD1 or TRBD2 (6 bases each). CDR3 size: 15 residues. The V end lost 1 base, the J end lost 6 bases, and 16 bases lay between the germline ends. In germline, CDR1 is LNHNV, CDR2 YYDKDF (reference sequence). The CDR3 is CATSRAGGSASEQYF. DNA of the CDR3: TGTGCCACCAGCAGAGCCGGGGGCTCAGCGTCCGAGCAGTACTTC. Supplemented by reference TRBV15 and TRBJ2-7, the full variable domain reads DAMVIQNPRYQVTQFGKPVTLSCSQTLNHNVMYWYQQKSSQAPKLLFHYYDKDFNNEADTPDNFQSRRPNTSFCFLDIRSPGLGDTAMYLCATSRAGGSASEQYFGPGTRLTVT.

CDR3 amino acids: CASSFGADQPQHF. CDR3 bases: TGTGCCAGCAGTTTCGGGGCTGATCAGCCCCAGCATTTT. The genes are TRBV25-1 and TRBJ1-5; D is perhaps TRBD1 (5 bases). The CDR3 consists of 13 residues. CDR1 MGHDK and CDR2 SYGVNS come from the germline V gene. Trimming stripped 5 bases from V and 5 bases from J, with 10 bases between.

J is TRBJ1-4 and V is TRBV5-4; TRBD1 aligns across 9 bases. V dropped 5 bases and J dropped 4; count of bases not matched to a gene: 6. The germline V gene encodes CDR1 SGHNT and CDR2 YYREEE (reference sequence). This CDR3 spans 15 amino acids. The CDR3 protein is CASSLGGQGNEKLFF. The CDR3 nucleotides are TGTGCCAGCAGTCTGGGGGGACAGGGTAATGAAAAACTGTTTTTT.

The V gene is TRBV27, the J gene TRBJ2-3, with 7 bases matching TRBD2. From germline, CDR1 is MNHEY and CDR2 SMNVEV (reference sequence). The CDR3 contains 14 residues. The junction had 5 bases not matched to a gene; V was cut back by 5 bases and J by 3 bases. The CDR3 DNA reads TGTGCCAGCAGTCACCGACTAGCAACAGATACGCAGTATTTT. Residues: CASSHRLATDTQYF.

This sequence joins TRBV7-3 and TRBJ2-1; D is uncertain. The CDR3 consists of 12 residues. CDR1 and CDR2 from the germline V gene are SGHTA and FQGTGA. V lost 2 bases and J lost 8, with 7 bases in between. DNA for the CDR3: TGTGCCAGCAGCTTACACGGAGATGAGCAGTTCTTC. It specifies CASSLHGDEQFF.

The gene calls are TRBV9 and TRBJ1-2, with 8 bases aligning to TRBD1. Germline CDR1 is SGDLS and CDR2 is YYNGEE. The CDR3 has 14 amino acids. V was clipped by 3 bases and J by 7 bases; unmatched bases: 8. CDR3 amino acids: CASSADRGSSGYTF. The DNA for the CDR3 is TGTGCCAGCAGCGCAGACAGGGGTTCGAGTGGCTACACCTTC. The full variable domain, completed using reference TRBV9 and TRBJ1-2, is DSGVTQTPKHLITATGQRVTLRCSPRSGDLSVYWYQQSLDQGLQFLIQYYNGEERAKGNILERFSAQQFPDLHSELNLSSLELGDSALYFCASSADRGSSGYTFGSGTRLTVV.

The genes are TRBV15 and TRBJ2-5; 8 bases are a match to TRBD1. Germline CDR1 LNHNV, CDR2 YYDKDF (reference sequence). J was trimmed by 1 base and V by 1 base; bases with no gene match: 2. This CDR3 has 15 residues. As DNA, the CDR3 is TGTGCCACCAGCAGAGGTGACAGGGGCCAAGAGACCCAGTACTTC. Translated: CATSRGDRGQETQYF.

This clone was seen a handful of times. The chain combines TRBV5-4 with TRBJ1-2; maybe TRBD1 (5 bases). V gave up 3 bases and J gave up 3 bases, with 12 bases separating them. The CDR3 runs 14 residues. Germline CDR1 and CDR2: SGHNT and YYREEE (reference sequence). This CDR3 is CASSSRVEDYGYTF. The CDR3 DNA follows: TGTGCCAGCAGCTCCAGGGTGGAAGACTATGGCTACACCTTC.

The chain couples TRBV18 to TRBJ2-5; D may correspond to TRBD1 or TRBD2 (5 bases each). Germline V gives CDR1 KGHSH, CDR2 LQKENI. The V gene lost 3 bases and the J gene lost 5 bases, with 16 bases spanning the gap. CDR3 length: 15 residues. The CDR3 spells CASSPGAGRGETQYF. The DNA of the CDR3 is TGTGCCAGCTCACCCGGTGCAGGGAGAGGGGAGACCCAGTACTTC.

This chain connects TRBV5-1 to TRBJ1-5; D possibly corresponds to TRBD1 (6 bases). The CDR3 is made up of 15 amino acids. Trimming took off 1 base at V and 7 bases at J, with 15 bases between the two ends. Germline loops: CDR1 SGHRS, CDR2 YFSETQ. The CDR3 loop reads CASSLSGAAFQPQHF. CDR3 coding DNA: TGCGCCAGCAGCTTGTCGGGGGCGGCCTTCCAGCCCCAGCATTTT.

The V and J genes are TRBV5-8 and TRBJ1-1, with TRBD1 as a possible D gene (5 bases). Germline CDR1 SGHTS, CDR2 YDEGEE. Trimming left V 0 bases short and J 10 bases short, with 16 bases between. The CDR3 totals 14 residues. The CDR3 loop is CASSLGTPGGSAFF. The CDR3 DNA sequence: TGTGCCAGCAGCTTGGGGACACCGGGAGGGTCAGCTTTCTTT.

The V call is TRBV6-5, the J call TRBJ1-1, with D possibly matching TRBD1 (5 bases). The V gene's germline CDR1 is MNHEY and CDR2 SVGAGI. The CDR3 spans 13 residues. V was shortened by 6 bases and J by 7 bases, with 15 bases between the two germline ends. The CDR3 DNA is TGTGCCAGCAGAACTCCGGGACGGATTGAAGCTTTCTTT. Its translation is CASRTPGRIEAFF.

This chain uses TRBV5-4 with TRBJ1-2, with D possibly being TRBD1 (5 bases). V was cut by 4 bases and J by 8 bases, with 21 bases left in between. The germline V gene encodes CDR1 SGHNT and CDR2 YYREEE (reference sequence). This CDR3 has 15 amino acids. As DNA, the CDR3 is TGTGCCAGCAGCCCGGTCGGGGCGGGGTATCGGGGCTACACCTTC. Residues: CASSPVGAGYRGYTF.

This clone occurred once. The chain uses TRBV19 and TRBJ1-2; 7 nucleotides match TRBD1. V shed 5 bases, J shed 4 bases, and the junction held 10 bases outside the gene matches. Germline V gene lookup returns CDR1 LNHDA and CDR2 SQIVND (reference sequence). The CDR3 has 15 residues. The CDR3 loop is CASSRERDSFYGYTF. The CDR3 nucleotides read TGTGCCAGTAGTCGCGAACGGGACAGTTTCTATGGCTACACCTTC.

The rearrangement uses TRBV27 and TRBJ2-6; D is unclear. The CDR3 totals 18 residues. Trimming left V 5 bases short and J 0 bases short, with 17 bases between. Germline loops: CDR1 MNHEY, CDR2 SMNVEV (reference sequence). The CDR3 coding sequence is TGTGCCAGCAGTCCTTCCCCCCCCTCGACCTCTGGGGCCAACGTCCTGACTTTC. Amino acids: CASSPSPPSTSGANVLTF.

V is TRBV2 and J is TRBJ1-1; D unclear. This CDR3 is built from 14 residues. Trimming stripped 7 bases from V and 0 bases from J, with 12 bases between. Germline lookup yields CDR1 SNHLY and CDR2 FYNNEI. The CDR3 loop is CASTPDALNTEAFF. The CDR3 DNA reads TGTGCCAGCACCCCTGACGCCTTGAACACTGAAGCTTTCTTT.

This chain connects TRBV19 to TRBJ2-2; D not certain. Trimming removed 4 bases from V and 6 bases from J, with 21 bases in between. Looked up from germline, CDR1 is LNHDA and CDR2 is SQIVND (reference sequence). The length of the CDR3 is 17 residues. The CDR3 DNA reads as TGTGCCAGTAGTAAATCTACCGAGTTTAGGGTACCCGGGGAGCTGTTTTTT. This sequence encodes CASSKSTEFRVPGELFF.